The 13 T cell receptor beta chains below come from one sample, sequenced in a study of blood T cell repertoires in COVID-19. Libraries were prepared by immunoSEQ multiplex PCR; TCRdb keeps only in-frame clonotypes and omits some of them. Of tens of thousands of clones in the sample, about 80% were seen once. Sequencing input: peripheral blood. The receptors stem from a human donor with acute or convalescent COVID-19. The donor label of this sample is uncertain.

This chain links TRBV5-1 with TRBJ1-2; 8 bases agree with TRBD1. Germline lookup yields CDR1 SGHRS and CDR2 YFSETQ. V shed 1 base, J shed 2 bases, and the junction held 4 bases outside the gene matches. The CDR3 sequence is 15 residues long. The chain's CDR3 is CASSLWGQVNYGYTF. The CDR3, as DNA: TGCGCCAGCAGCTTGTGGGGACAGGTCAACTATGGCTACACCTTC. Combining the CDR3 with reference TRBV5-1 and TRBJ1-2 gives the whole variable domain KAGVTQTPRYLIKTRGQQVTLSCSPISGHRSVSWYQQTPGQGLQFLFEYFSETQRNKGNFPGRFSGRQFSNSRSEMNVSTLELGDSALYLCASSLWGQVNYGYTFGSGTRLTVV.

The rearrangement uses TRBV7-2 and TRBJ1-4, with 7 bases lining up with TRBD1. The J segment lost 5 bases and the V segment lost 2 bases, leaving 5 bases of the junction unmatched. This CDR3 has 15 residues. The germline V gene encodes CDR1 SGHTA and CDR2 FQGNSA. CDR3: CASSLLTGKNEKLFF. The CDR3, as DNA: TGTGCCAGCAGCTTATTGACAGGGAAAAATGAAAAACTGTTTTTT. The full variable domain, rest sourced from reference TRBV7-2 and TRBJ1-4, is GAGVSQSPSNKVTEKGKDVELRCDPISGHTALYWYRQSLGQGLEFLIYFQGNSAPDKSGLPSDRFSAERTGGSVSTLTIQRTQQEDSAVYLCASSLLTGKNEKLFFGSGTQLSVL.

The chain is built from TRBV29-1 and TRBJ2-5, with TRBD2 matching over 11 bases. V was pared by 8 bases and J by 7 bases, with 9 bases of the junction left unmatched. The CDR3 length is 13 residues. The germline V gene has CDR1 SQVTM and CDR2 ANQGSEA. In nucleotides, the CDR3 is TGCAGCCTTAGCGGGGGGGTAGAAGGGACCCAGTACTTC. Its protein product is CSLSGGVEGTQYF.

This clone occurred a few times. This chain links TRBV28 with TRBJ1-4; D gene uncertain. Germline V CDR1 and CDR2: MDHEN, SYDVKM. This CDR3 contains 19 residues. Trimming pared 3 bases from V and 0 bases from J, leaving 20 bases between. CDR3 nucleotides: TGTGCCAGCAGTTTGGCTAATATGGGCCGACCGGCAACTAATGAAAAACTGTTTTTT. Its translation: CASSLANMGRPATNEKLFF.

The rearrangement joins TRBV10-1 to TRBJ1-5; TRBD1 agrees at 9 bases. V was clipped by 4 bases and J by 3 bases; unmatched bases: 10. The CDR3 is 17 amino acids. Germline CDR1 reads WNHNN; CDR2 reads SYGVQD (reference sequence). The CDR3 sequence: CASSVDPGQGNNQPQHF. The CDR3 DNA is TGCGCCAGCAGTGTAGATCCCGGACAGGGGAACAATCAGCCCCAGCATTTT.

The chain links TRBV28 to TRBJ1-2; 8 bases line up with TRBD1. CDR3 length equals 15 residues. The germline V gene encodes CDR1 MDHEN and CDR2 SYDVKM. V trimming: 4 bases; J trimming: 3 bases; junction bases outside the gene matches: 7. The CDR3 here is CASSSDRGGDYGYTF. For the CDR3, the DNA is TGTGCCAGCAGTTCAGACAGGGGAGGTGACTATGGCTACACCTTC.

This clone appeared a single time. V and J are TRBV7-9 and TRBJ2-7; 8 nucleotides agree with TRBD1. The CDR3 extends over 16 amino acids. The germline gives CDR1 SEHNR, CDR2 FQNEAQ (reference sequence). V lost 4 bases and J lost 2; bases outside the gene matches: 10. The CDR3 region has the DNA TGTGCCAGCAGCTCGGACAGGGTTTTGATAGCCTACGAGCAGTACTTC. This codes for CASSSDRVLIAYEQYF.

The CDR3: CASSLEWGSQPQHF. The CDR3 DNA reads as TGTGCCAGCAGCTTGGAGTGGGGCTCGCAGCCCCAGCATTTT. The gene calls are TRBV5-5 and TRBJ1-5, with a tentative D call TRBD1 (5 bases). Trimming took off 0 bases at V and 7 bases at J, with 11 bases between the two ends. Germline CDR1 is SGHKS and CDR2 is YYEKEE (reference sequence). The length of the CDR3 is 14 residues.

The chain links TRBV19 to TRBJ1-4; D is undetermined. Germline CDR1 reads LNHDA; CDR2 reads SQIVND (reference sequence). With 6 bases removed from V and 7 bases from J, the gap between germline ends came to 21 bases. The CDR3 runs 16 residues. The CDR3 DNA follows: TGTGCCAGTAGCACTCAAGACCCAGGTTCGAGTGAAAAACTGTTTTTT. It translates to CASSTQDPGSSEKLFF.

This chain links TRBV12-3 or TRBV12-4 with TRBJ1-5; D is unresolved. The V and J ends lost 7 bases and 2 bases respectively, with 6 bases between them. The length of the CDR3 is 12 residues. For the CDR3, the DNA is TGTGCCAGCAATCAGGGCAATCAGCCCCAGCATTTT. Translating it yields CASNQGNQPQHF.

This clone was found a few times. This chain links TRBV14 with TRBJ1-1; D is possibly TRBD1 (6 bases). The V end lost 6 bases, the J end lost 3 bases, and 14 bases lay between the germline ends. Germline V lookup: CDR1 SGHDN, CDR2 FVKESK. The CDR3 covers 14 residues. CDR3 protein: CASRRDSGDTEAFF. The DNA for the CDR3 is TGTGCCAGCAGACGTGATTCAGGGGACACTGAAGCTTTCTTT.

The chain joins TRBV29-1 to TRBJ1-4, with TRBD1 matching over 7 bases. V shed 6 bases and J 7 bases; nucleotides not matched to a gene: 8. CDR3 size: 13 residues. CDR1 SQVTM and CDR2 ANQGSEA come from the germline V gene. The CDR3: CSVRDSFFEKLFF. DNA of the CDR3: TGCAGCGTCCGGGACAGCTTCTTTGAAAAACTGTTTTTT.

The CDR3 loop reads CASSLDGNQPQHF. As DNA, the CDR3 is TGTGCCAGCAGCTTAGACGGGAATCAGCCCCAGCATTTT. The chain has TRBV7-9 and TRBJ1-5, with D uncertain. The CDR3 loop spans 13 amino acids. Germline CDR1 SEHNR, CDR2 FQNEAQ (reference sequence). V was clipped by 1 base and J by 4 bases, with 5 bases between them.